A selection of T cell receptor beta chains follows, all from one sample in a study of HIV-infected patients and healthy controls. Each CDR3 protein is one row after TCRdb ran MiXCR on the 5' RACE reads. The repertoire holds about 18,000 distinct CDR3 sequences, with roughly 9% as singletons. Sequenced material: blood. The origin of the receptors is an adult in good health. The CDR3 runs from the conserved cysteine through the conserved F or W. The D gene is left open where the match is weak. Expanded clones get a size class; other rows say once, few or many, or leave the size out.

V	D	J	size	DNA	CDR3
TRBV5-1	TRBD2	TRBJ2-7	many	TGCGCCAGCAGCTCCACCGGGGGGTCCTACGAGCAGTACTTC	CASSSTGGSYEQYF
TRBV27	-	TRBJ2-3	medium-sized	TGTGCCAGCACTCTGACCGGGACAGATACGCAGTATTTT	CASTLTGTDTQYF
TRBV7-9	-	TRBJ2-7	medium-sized	TGTGCCAGCAGCTTGGCGGGGGACAACTTCTACGAGCAGTACTTC	CASSLAGDNFYEQYF
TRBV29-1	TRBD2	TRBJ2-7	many	TGCAGCGTTACGGGGGTGGGATCGCGGACTAGCCTAGCCTACGAGCAGTACTTC	CSVTGVGSRTSLAYEQYF
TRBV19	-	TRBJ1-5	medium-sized	TGTGCCAGTAAGATCGAGGACCGAAGTAATCAGCCCCAGCATTTT	CASKIEDRSNQPQHF
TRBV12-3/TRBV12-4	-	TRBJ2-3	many	TGTGCCAGCAGTTTATATGAACAGGGTACAGATACGCAGTATTTT	CASSLYEQGTDTQYF
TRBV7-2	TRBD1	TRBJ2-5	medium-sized	TGTGCCAGCAGCCGGACGCCAGGGGGCCTTGAGACCCAGTACTTC	CASSRTPGGLETQYF
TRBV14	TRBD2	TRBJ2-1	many	TGTGCCAGCAGCCAGGGACTAGCGAGCTCCTACAATGAGCAGTTCTTC	CASSQGLASSYNEQFF
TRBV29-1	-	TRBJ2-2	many	TGCAGCGTTGCATCTCCGGGACTCGCGAACACCGGGGAGCTGTTTTTT	CSVASPGLANTGELFF
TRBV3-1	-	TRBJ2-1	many	TGTGCCAGCAGCCATAATAAGGGAGCGCAGTTCTTC	CASSHNKGAQFF
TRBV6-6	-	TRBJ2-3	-	TGTGCCAGCAAGCCCCCGGGACCAATCAAATCTGATACGCAGTATTTT	CASKPPGPIKSDTQYF
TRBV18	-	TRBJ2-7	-	TGTGCCAGCTCCCCTGTTCAGGGGGGCTACGAGCAGTACTTC	CASSPVQGGYEQYF
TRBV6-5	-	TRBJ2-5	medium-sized	TGTGCCAGCAGTTTCATTAGCTCCGGAGTAGGGGAGACCCAGTACTTC	CASSFISSGVGETQYF
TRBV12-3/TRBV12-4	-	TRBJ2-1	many	TGTGCCAGCAGTCTCGAGGGGAGAAGTGAGCAGTTCTTC	CASSLEGRSEQFF
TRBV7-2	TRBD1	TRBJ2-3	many	TGTGCCAGCAGCTCGCTGATCGGGACAGAGAGTCCGGATACGCAGTATTTT	CASSSLIGTESPDTQYF
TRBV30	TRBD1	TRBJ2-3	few	TGTGCCTGGAGTGAACTAGGGACAGGCACAGATACGCAGTATTTT	CAWSELGTGTDTQYF
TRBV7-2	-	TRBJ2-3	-	TGTGCCAGCAGCACCGGTGACACTTCTACCTTGGGGCAGTATTTT	CASSTGDTSTLGQYF
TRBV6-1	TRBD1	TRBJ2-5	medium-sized	TGTGCCAGCAGTTACAGGGGTACAAGGGAGACCCAGTACTTC	CASSYRGTRETQYF
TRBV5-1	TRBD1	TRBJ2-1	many	TGCGCCAGCAGCTTGACAGGGGGTGCCTACAATGAGCAGTTCTTC	CASSLTGGAYNEQFF
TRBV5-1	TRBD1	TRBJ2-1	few	TGCGCCAGCAGCCCGGGACAGGGGCGAGTTGAGCAGTTCTTC	CASSPGQGRVEQFF
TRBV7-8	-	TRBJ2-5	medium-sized	TGTGCCAGCAGCTTGAGACCTCAAGAGACCCAGTACTTC	CASSLRPQETQYF
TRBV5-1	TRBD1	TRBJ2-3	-	TGCGCCAGCAGCTCAACACCGGGACAGGGGCAAGATACGCAGTATTTT	CASSSTPGQGQDTQYF
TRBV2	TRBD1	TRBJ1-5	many	TGTGCCAGCACCAGGACAGGGGAAGGCCAGCCCCAGCATTTT	CASTRTGEGQPQHF
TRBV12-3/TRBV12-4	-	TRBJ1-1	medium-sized	TGTGCCAGCATGTTCGAGACCCGAAGGAACACTGAAGCTTTCTTT	CASMFETRRNTEAFF
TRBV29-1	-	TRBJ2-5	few	TGCAGCGTTCCCCGTAGGCAGGCAGGAGCACAGACCCAGTACTTC	CSVPRRQAGAQTQYF
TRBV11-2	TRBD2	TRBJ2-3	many	TGTGCCAGCAGCTTGAGCGGGAGGCACACAGATACGCAGTATTTT	CASSLSGRHTDTQYF
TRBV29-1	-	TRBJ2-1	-	TGCAGCGTTGCGGATAGCCGCTTTGATGAGCAGTTCTTC	CSVADSRFDEQFF
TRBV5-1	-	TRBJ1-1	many	TGCGCCAGCAGCCCCGAAGTCATGAACACTGAAGCTTTCTTT	CASSPEVMNTEAFF
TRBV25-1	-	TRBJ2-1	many	TGTGCCAGCGCCCGCCCCGGGACGTCCTACAATGAGCAGTTCTTC	CASARPGTSYNEQFF
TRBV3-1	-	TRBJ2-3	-	TGTGCCAGCAGCCAAGACCCTCCCCACTCTAGCACAGATACGCAGTATTTT	CASSQDPPHSSTDTQYF
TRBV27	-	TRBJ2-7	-	TGTGCCAGCAGTTTTCAGGTGAGCTCCTACGAGCAGTACTTC	CASSFQVSSYEQYF
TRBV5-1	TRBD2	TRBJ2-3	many	TGCGCCAGCAGCTTGGCAGCGGGAGAAGATACGCAGTATTTT	CASSLAAGEDTQYF
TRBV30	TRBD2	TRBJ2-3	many	TGTGCCTGGAACTCCGGACTAGCGGGAGGAGATACGCAGTATTTT	CAWNSGLAGGDTQYF
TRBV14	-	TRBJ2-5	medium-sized	TGTGCCAGCAGCCGAGGAGTTGCGGAGACCCAGTACTTC	CASSRGVAETQYF
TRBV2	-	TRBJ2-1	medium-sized	TGTGCCAGCAACGACCGGACCTACAATGAGCAGTTCTTC	CASNDRTYNEQFF
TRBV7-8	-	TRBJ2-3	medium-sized	TGTGCCAGCAGAAGTGTTTCGGGAGACACAGATACGCAGTATTTT	CASRSVSGDTDTQYF
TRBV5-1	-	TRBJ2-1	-	TGCGCCAGCAGCTTGTCGGCGGGATCGTACAATGAGCAGTTCTTC	CASSLSAGSYNEQFF
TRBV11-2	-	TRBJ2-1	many	TGTGCCAGCAGCTTAGATCGGGGACATTACAATGAGCAGTTCTTC	CASSLDRGHYNEQFF
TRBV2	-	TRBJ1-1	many	TGTGCCAGCAGGAGCCTGGGCACTGAAGCTTTCTTT	CASRSLGTEAFF
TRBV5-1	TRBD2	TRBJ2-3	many	TGCGCCAGCAGCTTTACCCTAGCGGGAGGTCCAGATACGCAGTATTTT	CASSFTLAGGPDTQYF
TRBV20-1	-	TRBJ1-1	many	TGCAGTGCTAGACAGGGAAACACTGAAGCTTTCTTT	CSARQGNTEAFF
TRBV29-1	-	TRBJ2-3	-	TGCAGCGTTGAAGAGGGAGGCTCAAGCACAGATACGCAGTATTTT	CSVEEGGSSTDTQYF
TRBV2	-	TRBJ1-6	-	TGTGCCAGCAGTGTCCGGGGTGTCGATAATTCACCCCTCCACTTT	CASSVRGVDNSPLHF
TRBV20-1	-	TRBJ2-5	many	TGCAGTGCGGAGATCCGGGATCTTCAAGAGACCCAGTACTTC	CSAEIRDLQETQYF
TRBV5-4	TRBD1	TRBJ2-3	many	TGTGCCAGCAGACCCGGGACAGGGCTGGTAGATACGCAGTATTTT	CASRPGTGLVDTQYF
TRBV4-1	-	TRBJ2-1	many	TGCGCCAGCAGCCAAGATCGAGGCGGGACCTACAATGAGCAGTTCTTC	CASSQDRGGTYNEQFF